Following are 3 T cell receptor beta chains from one sample sequenced in a study of memory CD4+ T cells and cytomegalovirus serostatus. Some clones are missing from TCRdb's copy, which holds only in-frame ones; the method was immunoSEQ multiplex PCR. The sample gives about 25,000 clones, over 70% of which show up once; 0.95% to 1.1% is in the top ten. Single viable CD3+CD4+CD8-CD45RO+ cells were sorted as the memory CD4+ T cells. The specimen sequenced was memory CD4+ T cells from blood. The receptors were gathered from an adult in good health and CMV-seronegative.

This chain links TRBV7-9 with TRBJ1-3; D call uncertain. This CDR3 spans 13 amino acids. Germline CDR1 reads SEHNR; CDR2 reads FQNEAQ (reference sequence). V gave up 6 bases and J gave up 4 bases, with 10 bases separating them. The CDR3 DNA follows: TGTGCCAGCAGAGAAGACGGGGGAAACACCATATATTTT. This encodes CASREDGGNTIYF.

The J gene is TRBJ2-7, the V gene TRBV7-2; no firm D call. V lost 1 base, J lost 0 bases, and 4 bases lay in between. The CDR3 length is 13 residues. Germline-derived CDR1 and CDR2 are SGHTA and FQGNSA. CDR3 protein: CASSLGISYEQYF. In DNA, the CDR3 is TGTGCCAGCAGCTTAGGCATCTCCTACGAGCAGTACTTC. Full variable domain (rest looked up from reference TRBV7-2 and TRBJ2-7): GAGVSQSPSNKVTEKGKDVELRCDPISGHTALYWYRQSLGQGLEFLIYFQGNSAPDKSGLPSDRFSAERTGGSVSTLTIQRTQQEDSAVYLCASSLGISYEQYFGPGTRLTVT.

Written as DNA, the CDR3 is TGTGCCAGCAGCCCGCTAGACAGGGGGGAATACGAGCAGTACTTC. As protein: CASSPLDRGEYEQYF. This chain joins TRBV14 and TRBJ2-7, with 9 bases identical to TRBD1. V trimming: 4 bases; J trimming: 4 bases; junction bases outside the gene matches: 8. CDR3 length equals 15 residues. The germline V gene encodes CDR1 SGHDN and CDR2 FVKESK. The full variable domain, with the rest looked up from reference TRBV14 and TRBJ2-7, is EAGVTQFPSHSVIEKGQTVTLRCDPISGHDNLYWYRRVMGKEIKFLLHFVKESKQDESGMPNNRFLAERTGGTYSTLKVQPAELEDSGVYFCASSPLDRGEYEQYFGPGTRLTVT.